These T cell receptor beta chains were read from a single sample in a study of shared clonotypes between healthy human individuals. Sequencing used immunoSEQ multiplex PCR; TCRdb keeps in-frame clones, though not all of them. The data hold over 2 million clones, with under 95% observed a single time. Sequencing used naive CD4+ T cells from PBMCs. All receptors come from a man aged 18 to 35 in good health. Some clones in this sample may be carry-over from other donors' samples. The CDR3 runs from the conserved cysteine through the conserved F or W. D genes are given only for firm matches. A clone size is listed for some rows: how often the clone was seen (once, few, many), or a class if it is expanded.

cdr3_length: 15; j_call: TRBJ2-3; v_call: TRBV7-3; clone_size: .; d_call: .; cdr3_nt: TGTGCCAGCAGCTCAAAGGAGGATCCCACAGATACGCAGTATTTT; cdr3_aa: CASSSKEDPTDTQYF
cdr3_length: 13; j_call: TRBJ2-5; v_call: TRBV5-4; clone_size: .; d_call: .; cdr3_nt: TGTGCCAGCAGCTTGAAGGGGCCGGAGACCCAGTACTTC; cdr3_aa: CASSLKGPETQYF
cdr3_length: 15; j_call: TRBJ2-1; v_call: TRBV5-1; clone_size: once; d_call: .; cdr3_nt: TGCGCCAGCAGCCTGAGCGGCCCGGCCTACAATGAGCAGTTCTTC; cdr3_aa: CASSLSGPAYNEQFF
cdr3_length: 13; j_call: TRBJ1-2; v_call: TRBV5-1; clone_size: .; d_call: .; cdr3_nt: TGCGCCAGCAGCTGGGGAGGTTCGAGCGGCTACACCTTC; cdr3_aa: CASSWGGSSGYTF
cdr3_length: 14; j_call: TRBJ2-5; v_call: TRBV27; clone_size: .; d_call: TRBD2; cdr3_nt: TGTGCCAGCAGGAAGGCGGGAGGGCCCGAGACCCAGTACTTC; cdr3_aa: CASRKAGGPETQYF
cdr3_length: 12; j_call: TRBJ1-1; v_call: TRBV28; clone_size: .; d_call: .; cdr3_nt: TGTGCCAGCAGTTTAGGACAGAATGAAGCTTTCTTT; cdr3_aa: CASSLGQNEAFF
cdr3_length: 15; j_call: TRBJ2-2; v_call: TRBV11-2; clone_size: .; d_call: TRBD2; cdr3_nt: TGTGCCAGCAGCTTAGGGCTAGCGGGAGTCGGGGAGCTGTTTTTT; cdr3_aa: CASSLGLAGVGELFF
cdr3_length: 13; j_call: TRBJ1-4; v_call: TRBV15; clone_size: once; d_call: .; cdr3_nt: TGTGCCACCAGCAGAGATACTAATGAAAAACTGTTTTTT; cdr3_aa: CATSRDTNEKLFF
cdr3_length: 15; j_call: TRBJ1-2; v_call: TRBV28; clone_size: once; d_call: TRBD1; cdr3_nt: TGTGCCAGCAGTTCCTTAGGGACAGGAGTCTATGGCTACACCTTC; cdr3_aa: CASSSLGTGVYGYTF
cdr3_length: 14; j_call: TRBJ2-1; v_call: TRBV28; clone_size: .; d_call: TRBD2; cdr3_nt: TGTGCCAGCAGGAGCGGGGTCACTAACAATGAGCAGTTCTTC; cdr3_aa: CASRSGVTNNEQFF
cdr3_length: 13; j_call: TRBJ2-1; v_call: TRBV5-4; clone_size: .; d_call: .; cdr3_nt: TGTGCCAGCAGCCTGGGGGGGGCCCGTGAGCAGTTCTTC; cdr3_aa: CASSLGGAREQFF
cdr3_length: 16; j_call: TRBJ1-2; v_call: TRBV7-6; clone_size: .; d_call: .; cdr3_nt: TGTGCCAGCAGTTCCAGGGAAGGGCCCCTGAAAGATGGCTACACCTTC; cdr3_aa: CASSSREGPLKDGYTF
cdr3_length: 16; j_call: TRBJ2-5; v_call: TRBV14; clone_size: .; d_call: .; cdr3_nt: TGTGCCAGCAGCCAAGCCCAACAGATCTTCCAAGAGACCCAGTACTTC; cdr3_aa: CASSQAQQIFQETQYF
cdr3_length: 12; j_call: TRBJ1-2; v_call: TRBV7-9; clone_size: .; d_call: .; cdr3_nt: TGTGCCAGCAGCTTAGTCGGGATAGGCTACACCTTC; cdr3_aa: CASSLVGIGYTF
cdr3_length: 16; j_call: TRBJ1-1; v_call: TRBV18; clone_size: .; d_call: .; cdr3_nt: TGTGCCAGCTCACCCATGTGGGGTGCTATGAACACTGAAGCTTTCTTT; cdr3_aa: CASSPMWGAMNTEAFF
cdr3_length: 15; j_call: TRBJ2-5; v_call: TRBV5-1; clone_size: once; d_call: TRBD1; cdr3_nt: TGCGCCAGCAGCTTGGGGGACAGGGAACAAGAGACCCAGTACTTC; cdr3_aa: CASSLGDREQETQYF
cdr3_length: 16; j_call: TRBJ2-1; v_call: TRBV6-5; clone_size: .; d_call: .; cdr3_nt: TGTGCCAGCAGTTACGCCAGACTCCAGGGTTGGAATGAGCAGTTCTTC; cdr3_aa: CASSYARLQGWNEQFF
cdr3_length: 13; j_call: TRBJ1-2; v_call: TRBV6-5; clone_size: once; d_call: .; cdr3_nt: TGTGCCAGCAGTCCACAGGTGGCTCTTGGCTACACCTTC; cdr3_aa: CASSPQVALGYTF
cdr3_length: 13; j_call: TRBJ1-4; v_call: TRBV4-1; clone_size: .; d_call: TRBD1; cdr3_nt: TGCGCCAGTGGACAGGTGGATTCAGAAAAACTGTTTTTT; cdr3_aa: CASGQVDSEKLFF
cdr3_length: 15; j_call: TRBJ2-7; v_call: TRBV18; clone_size: .; d_call: TRBD1; cdr3_nt: TGTGCCAGCTCACAGACGACAGGGGGGAGATACGAGCAGTACTTC; cdr3_aa: CASSQTTGGRYEQYF
cdr3_length: 13; j_call: TRBJ1-2; v_call: TRBV27; clone_size: .; d_call: TRBD1; cdr3_nt: TGTGCCAGCAGTTCAGGACAGGCCTATGGCTACACCTTC; cdr3_aa: CASSSGQAYGYTF
cdr3_length: 13; j_call: TRBJ2-5; v_call: TRBV11-2; clone_size: .; d_call: TRBD2; cdr3_nt: TGTGCCAGCAGCGTAGCGGGATCGGAGACCCAGTACTTC; cdr3_aa: CASSVAGSETQYF
cdr3_length: 14; j_call: TRBJ2-7; v_call: TRBV7-3; clone_size: .; d_call: .; cdr3_nt: TGTGCCAGCAGCTTAGCCATAGGAGCCTACGAGCAGTACTTC; cdr3_aa: CASSLAIGAYEQYF
cdr3_length: 16; j_call: TRBJ2-7; v_call: TRBV28; clone_size: .; d_call: TRBD2; cdr3_nt: TGTGCCAGCACCTGGGACGTAGCGGGACAAATCTACGAGCAGTACTTC; cdr3_aa: CASTWDVAGQIYEQYF
cdr3_length: 13; j_call: TRBJ2-7; v_call: TRBV14; clone_size: once; d_call: .; cdr3_nt: TGTGCCAGCAGCCTCGGGAACACCTACGAGCAGTACTTC; cdr3_aa: CASSLGNTYEQYF
cdr3_length: 14; j_call: TRBJ1-1; v_call: TRBV6-1; clone_size: .; d_call: .; cdr3_nt: TGTGCCAGCAGTACCAGGGATGGGAACACTGAAGCTTTCTTT; cdr3_aa: CASSTRDGNTEAFF
cdr3_length: 13; j_call: TRBJ1-6; v_call: TRBV6-5; clone_size: .; d_call: .; cdr3_nt: TGTGCCAGCAGTTACGACAGTAATTCACCCCTCCACTTT; cdr3_aa: CASSYDSNSPLHF
cdr3_length: 12; j_call: TRBJ1-2; v_call: TRBV6-6; clone_size: .; d_call: .; cdr3_nt: TGTGCCAGCAGTTACCTGAGAGATGGCTACACCTTC; cdr3_aa: CASSYLRDGYTF
cdr3_length: 14; j_call: TRBJ2-2; v_call: TRBV5-6; clone_size: .; d_call: .; cdr3_nt: TGTGCCAGCAGCGTTGTGGAGCGTGGGGGGGAGCTGTTTTTT; cdr3_aa: CASSVVERGGELFF